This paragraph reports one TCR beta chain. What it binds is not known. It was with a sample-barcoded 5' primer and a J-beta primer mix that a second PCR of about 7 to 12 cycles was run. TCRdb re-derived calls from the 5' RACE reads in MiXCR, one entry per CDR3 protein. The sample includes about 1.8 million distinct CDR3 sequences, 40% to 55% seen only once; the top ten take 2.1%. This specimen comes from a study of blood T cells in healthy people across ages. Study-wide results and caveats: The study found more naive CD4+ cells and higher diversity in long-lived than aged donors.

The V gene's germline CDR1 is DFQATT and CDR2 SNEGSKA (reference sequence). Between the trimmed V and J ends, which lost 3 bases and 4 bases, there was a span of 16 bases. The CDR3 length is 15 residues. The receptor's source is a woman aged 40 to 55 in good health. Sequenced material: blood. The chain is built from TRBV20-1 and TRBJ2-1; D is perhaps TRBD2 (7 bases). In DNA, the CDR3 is TGCAGTGCTAGTAAGGCGGGGGCCCCATACAATGAGCAGTTCTTC. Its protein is CSASKAGAPYNEQFF.